Listed below are T cell receptor beta chains from one sample, sequenced in a study of T cells in Graves' hyperthyroidism and ophthalmopathy. TCRdb independently ran MiXCR on the multiplex PCR reads; one entry per CDR3 protein. The data contain about 600,000 distinct CDR3 sequences, 11% to 15% of them seen just once; the ten biggest clones take up about 6.6%. Sequencing used blood. These receptor sequences come from a woman aged 18-29 years with Graves' ophthalmopathy. CDR3s include the opening cysteine and the closing phenylalanine or tryptophan. D genes are given only for firm matches. The listing skips clone size in some rows; elsewhere it reads once, few, many or a size class.

d_gene	v_gene	len	j_gene	abundance	CDR3aa	CDR3nt
.	TRBV24-1	12	TRBJ1-2	many	CATSATDYGYTF	TGTGCCACCAGTGCGACAGACTATGGCTACACCTTC
.	TRBV5-5	15	TRBJ2-7	.	CASSKKGMKPYEQYF	TGTGCCAGCAGCAAAAAGGGTATGAAGCCCTACGAGCAGTACTTC
TRBD1	TRBV2	15	TRBJ1-4	.	CASREQTGLGEKLFF	TGTGCCAGCAGAGAGCAGACAGGGCTGGGGGAAAAACTGTTTTTT
TRBD1	TRBV5-4	15	TRBJ2-7	many	CASSLSGTGRYEQYF	TGTGCCAGCAGCTTGAGTGGGACAGGGCGCTACGAGCAGTACTTC
TRBD2	TRBV27	19	TRBJ2-3	.	CASSPTASGSVFSTDTQYF	TGTGCCAGCAGTCCCACCGCTAGCGGGAGCGTCTTTTCGACAGATACGCAGTATTTT
TRBD1	TRBV30	14	TRBJ1-5	.	CAWGWDRGFQPQHF	TGTGCCTGGGGTTGGGACAGGGGGTTCCAGCCCCAGCATTTT
TRBD2	TRBV7-9	16	TRBJ2-1	few	CASRKGLAGAEDEQFF	TGTGCCAGCAGGAAGGGACTAGCGGGAGCTGAGGATGAGCAGTTCTTC
TRBD1	TRBV29-1	13	TRBJ2-7	many	CSVGRSGGYEQYF	TGCAGCGTCGGACGGTCAGGGGGCTACGAGCAGTACTTC
.	TRBV7-8	16	TRBJ1-5	many	CASSLAQARSNQPQHF	TGTGCCAGCAGCTTAGCTCAAGCCCGCAGCAATCAGCCCCAGCATTTT
.	TRBV27	12	TRBJ2-2	many	CASGFGTGELFF	TGTGCCAGCGGATTCGGTACCGGGGAGCTGTTTTTT
.	TRBV20-1	11	TRBJ2-1	many	CSASRGNEQFF	TGCAGTGCATCGAGGGGCAATGAGCAGTTCTTC
.	TRBV5-1	14	TRBJ1-3	many	CASSRDLPGNTIYF	TGCGCCAGCAGCCGGGATTTACCTGGAAACACCATATATTTT
.	TRBV9	13	TRBJ1-3	.	CASSVDGGNTIYF	TGTGCCAGCAGCGTAGACGGCGGAAACACCATATATTTT
TRBD2	TRBV18	15	TRBJ2-5	.	CASSRPLAEQETQYF	TGTGCCAGCTCACGACCCCTAGCGGAGCAAGAGACCCAGTACTTC
.	TRBV19	13	TRBJ1-1	few	CASSIGRSTEAFF	TGTGCCAGTAGTATCGGACGGTCCACTGAAGCTTTCTTT
.	TRBV6-1	14	TRBJ1-5	.	CASSSQQGNQPQHF	TGTGCCAGCAGTTCCCAACAGGGTAATCAGCCCCAGCATTTT
.	TRBV4-3	19	TRBJ1-1	few	CASSQDPKGRPGGDTEAFF	TGCGCCAGCAGCCAAGATCCAAAGGGACGCCCCGGGGGGGACACTGAAGCTTTCTTT
TRBD2	TRBV12-3/TRBV12-4	17	TRBJ2-1	many	CASSPRQIAGAYNEQFF	TGTGCCAGCAGTCCAAGACAGATAGCGGGAGCCTACAATGAGCAGTTCTTC
.	TRBV28	14	TRBJ1-2	many	CASSLVGGRGGYTF	TGTGCCAGCAGTTTAGTTGGGGGCCGGGGAGGCTACACCTTC
.	TRBV7-9	13	TRBJ2-5	few	CASTRGGAETQYF	TGTGCCAGCACCAGAGGGGGAGCAGAGACCCAGTACTTC
.	TRBV12-3/TRBV12-4	11	TRBJ1-2	many	CASGTGTSYTF	TGTGCCAGCGGAACCGGGACAAGCTACACCTTC
.	TRBV20-1	15	TRBJ2-3	.	CSARDLPGPTDTQYF	TGCAGTGCTAGAGATTTACCGGGGCCCACAGATACGCAGTATTTT
TRBD1	TRBV10-3	13	TRBJ2-7	.	CATAGTGTYEQYF	TGTGCCACTGCCGGGACAGGGACCTACGAGCAGTACTTC
.	TRBV5-6	13	TRBJ1-6	few	CASSLEEGSPLHF	TGTGCCAGCAGCTTGGAGGAGGGTTCACCCCTCCACTTT
TRBD1	TRBV28	16	TRBJ2-2	many	CASSHMDRGIAGELFF	TGTGCCAGCAGTCATATGGACAGGGGGATAGCCGGGGAGCTGTTTTTT